Listed here are 22 T cell receptor beta chains from one sample, sequenced in a study of blood T cell repertoires in COVID-19. TCRdb keeps only in-frame clones here, not all; method: immunoSEQ multiplex PCR. Of about 210,000 clones in the sample, around 84% were seen once. Specimen: peripheral blood. These receptor sequences come from a human donor in a cohort sampled during active COVID-19.

This chain connects TRBV7-2 to TRBJ2-5, with 8 bases matching TRBD1. V gave up 2 bases and J gave up 6 bases; unmatched junction bases: 5. CDR1 and CDR2 from the germline V gene are SGHTA and FQGNSA. This CDR3 contains 14 residues. The CDR3 sequence is CASSLLTGGQTQYF. In DNA form, the CDR3 reads TGTGCCAGCAGCTTACTAACAGGGGGGCAGACCCAGTACTTC.

This clone was observed a handful of times. The V gene is TRBV28, the J gene TRBJ1-2, with TRBD1 matching over 7 bases. The CDR3 covers 14 residues. The ends lost 5 bases at V and 7 bases at J; junction bases unmatched: 10. Germline values: CDR1 MDHEN, CDR2 SYDVKM. The CDR3 spells CASSRQGRVVGYTF. The CDR3 region has the DNA TGTGCCAGCAGTCGACAGGGCCGGGTTGTTGGCTACACCTTC.

The gene calls are TRBV4-1 and TRBJ2-5; a possible D gene is TRBD1 (8 bases). The V and J ends lost 1 base and 5 bases respectively, with 14 bases between them. Germline V gives CDR1 MGHRA, CDR2 YSYEKL. The CDR3 has 15 residues. The CDR3 DNA is TGCGCCAGCAGCCAAGCCGACAGGGGAGGGGAGACCCAGTACTTC. This gives the protein CASSQADRGGETQYF.

Regarding this clone: This sample includes further DNA sequences coding for the same CDR3. The chain links TRBV27 to TRBJ2-7; a weak D match, TRBD2 (5 bases). CDR3 length: 13 residues. Trimming left V 1 base short and J 3 bases short, with 7 bases between. The germline V gene has CDR1 MNHEY and CDR2 SMNVEV (reference sequence). The CDR3 DNA follows: TGTGCCAGCAGTTTATACGAGGGCTACGAGCAGTACTTC. It codes for CASSLYEGYEQYF.

This clone was detected a few times. The V call is TRBV11-1, the J call TRBJ1-1; 7 bases agree with TRBD1. CDR1 and CDR2 from the germline V gene are SGHAT and FQDESV (reference sequence). Trimming at V came to 7 bases and at J to 1 base, leaving 6 bases not matched to a gene. CDR3 length: 14 amino acids. The CDR3 DNA sequence: TGTGCCAGCACCCCAGACAGGGCGAACACTGAAGCTTTCTTT. This encodes CASTPDRANTEAFF.

The V and J genes are TRBV5-1 and TRBJ1-1; D remains unclear. V was cut by 6 bases and J by 4 bases, with 13 bases left in between. CDR3 length: 13 amino acids. Looked up from germline, CDR1 is SGHRS and CDR2 is YFSETQ. DNA of the CDR3: TGCGCCAGCATTGCGGGTCCCGGCACTGAAGCTTTCTTT. This sequence encodes CASIAGPGTEAFF.

The chain recombines TRBV27 with TRBJ2-5, with 8 bases fitting TRBD2. CDR3 size: 12 residues. Germline V CDR1 and CDR2: MNHEY, SMNVEV (reference sequence). The ends lost 6 bases at V and 12 bases at J; junction bases unmatched: 9. The CDR3 here is CASSLPGREEYF. CDR3 in DNA: TGTGCCAGCAGCCTCCCCGGGAGGGAGGAGTACTTC.

The rearrangement joins TRBV28 to TRBJ2-5, with 7 bases fitting TRBD2. This CDR3 spans 17 amino acids. The V segment lost 5 bases and the J segment 5 bases; nucleotides outside the gene matches: 17. CDR1 and CDR2 (germline): MDHEN, SYDVKM. The CDR3 nucleotides read TGTGCCAGCAGTCCCCCCGGGTGGGGGGGGAAGGTTGAGACCCAGTACTTC. Protein sequence: CASSPPGWGGKVETQYF.

This clone was picked up a small number of times. The chain combines TRBV11-2 with TRBJ1-3; D call uncertain. Trimming cost V 3 bases and J 0 bases, with 12 bases left between them. This CDR3 region has 16 residues. Germline V gene sequence: CDR1 SGHAT, CDR2 FQNNGV. In DNA form, the CDR3 reads TGTGCCAGCAGCTTCGCCATGCCTAGCTCTGGAAACACCATATATTTT. Translation gives CASSFAMPSSGNTIYF.

The V call is TRBV6-5, the J call TRBJ2-5; TRBD1 agrees at 7 bases. After removal of 6 bases from V and 5 bases from J, the junction contained 6 bases not matched to a gene. The CDR3 is 13 amino acids. CDR1 is MNHEY, CDR2 SVGAGI, per germline. CDR3: CASRTGSAETQYF. In DNA, the CDR3 is TGTGCCAGCAGGACAGGGTCCGCGGAGACCCAGTACTTC.

This clone was counted once. V and J are TRBV10-3 and TRBJ2-1, with no clear D. CDR1 and CDR2 from the germline V gene are ENHRY and SYGVKD. V was shortened by 2 bases and J by 8 bases, with 10 bases between the two germline ends. CDR3 length: 13 amino acids. Here the CDR3 DNA reads TGTGCCATCAGTGAGAATCTGAGCGATGAGCAGTTCTTC. Its translation is CAISENLSDEQFF.

This chain joins TRBV10-3 and TRBJ1-2; 8 bases map to TRBD1. Looked up from germline, CDR1 is ENHRY and CDR2 is SYGVKD. The CDR3 runs to 14 residues. V was pared by 7 bases and J by 2 bases, with 6 bases of the junction left unmatched. CDR3 in amino acids: CAITVQGGNYGYTF. The DNA for the CDR3 is TGTGCCATCACTGTACAGGGGGGAAACTATGGCTACACCTTC.

The chain uses TRBV7-8 and TRBJ1-5; maybe TRBD1 (5 bases). Germline-derived CDR1 and CDR2 are SGHVS and FQNEAQ. This CDR3 has 14 amino acids. The V end was cut by 5 bases, the J end by 3 bases, with 11 bases between. CDR3: CASSPGTHNQPQHF. CDR3 DNA: TGTGCCAGCAGCCCCGGGACTCACAATCAGCCCCAGCATTTT.

The gene calls are TRBV27 and TRBJ1-6, with D perhaps matching TRBD1 (6 bases). V dropped 8 bases and J dropped 4 bases, with 18 bases sitting between them. Germline V CDR1 and CDR2: MNHEY, SMNVEV (reference sequence). The CDR3 extends over 16 amino acids. CDR3 region: CASHSGTNIYNSPLHF. CDR3 bases: TGTGCCAGCCACTCCGGGACAAATATTTATAATTCACCCCTCCACTTT.

This clone occurred once. This chain connects TRBV7-2 to TRBJ2-2; TRBD2 aligns across 10 bases. This CDR3 has 15 amino acids. With V trimmed by 0 bases and J by 7 bases, 2 bases remained unmatched. Germline CDR1 is SGHTA and CDR2 is FQGNSA. The CDR3 is CASSLAGLAIGELFF. CDR3 sequence (DNA): TGTGCCAGCAGCTTAGCGGGACTAGCGATCGGGGAGCTGTTTTTT.

This clone was counted only a few times. V is TRBV6-5 and J is TRBJ2-1; 9 nucleotides align to TRBD2. This CDR3 is built from 15 residues. After removal of 6 bases from V and 4 bases from J, the junction contained 7 bases not matched to a gene. CDR1 and CDR2 from the germline V gene are MNHEY and SVGAGI. This CDR3 reads CASSRLAAEYNEQFF. The CDR3 DNA reads TGTGCCAGCAGCCGACTAGCGGCAGAATACAATGAGCAGTTCTTC.

The chain uses TRBV6-6 and TRBJ1-2, with D possibly being TRBD1 (5 bases). Deletions cut 6 bases from V and 6 bases from J, with 14 bases between. Germline values: CDR1 MNHNY, CDR2 SVGAGI (reference sequence). The CDR3 extends over 13 amino acids. CDR3 nucleotides: TGTGCCAGCAGCTCCGACAGACCTCATGGCTACACCTTC. Translated, it gives CASSSDRPHGYTF.

This clone was seen only once. The chain employs TRBV28 and TRBJ2-1, with D possibly TRBD2 on 5 matching bases. Trimming shortened V by 0 bases and J by 0 bases, and 15 bases separated the two germline ends. Germline CDR1 and CDR2: MDHEN and SYDVKM. The CDR3 loop spans 18 amino acids. This CDR3 is CASSLWGERRDSYNEQFF. The CDR3, as DNA: TGTGCCAGCAGTTTATGGGGAGAGCGTAGAGACTCCTACAATGAGCAGTTCTTC.

J is TRBJ2-7 and V is TRBV5-1, with a possible D match to TRBD1 (5 bases). This CDR3 has 14 amino acids. Per germline, CDR1 SGHRS and CDR2 YFSETQ. Trimming stripped 2 bases from V and 4 bases from J, with 13 bases between. The CDR3 sequence is CASSFNTGLYEQYF. The CDR3 nucleotides read TGCGCCAGCAGCTTCAACACAGGTCTATACGAGCAGTACTTC.

As for this clone: The junction differs from germline at one of its ends, possibly a read error. V gene TRBV6-4 combines with J gene TRBJ2-1, with TRBD2 identical over 11 bases. The CDR3 has 15 residues. Germline loops: CDR1 MRHNA, CDR2 SNTAGT. CDR3: CATSPLAGGVNEQFF. As DNA, the CDR3 is TGTGCCACCAGTCCGTTAGCGGGGGGGGTCAATGAGCAGTTCTTC.

This clone has only one observation. CDR3 DNA sequence: TGTGCCAGCAGCATCGATCAGTGGGGGACTAGCGGGGTCTACGAGCAGTACTTC. Protein sequence: CASSIDQWGTSGVYEQYF. This chain connects TRBV11-2 to TRBJ2-7; 13 bases are shared with TRBD2. CDR1 is SGHAT, CDR2 FQNNGV, per germline. Trimming at V came to 5 bases and at J to 3 bases, leaving 13 bases not matched to a gene. The CDR3 has 18 amino acids.

J is TRBJ1-2 and V is TRBV4-1, with D unresolved. Between the trimmed V and J ends, which lost 0 bases and 4 bases, there was a span of 12 bases. This CDR3 contains 15 residues. In germline, CDR1 is MGHRA, CDR2 YSYEKL. The chain's CDR3 is CASSQDPVQSYGYTF. The DNA of the CDR3 is TGCGCCAGCAGCCAAGATCCGGTACAGAGCTATGGCTACACCTTC.